This T cell receptor (beta chain) was recovered during a study of T cells in Graves' hyperthyroidism and ophthalmopathy. Overall study context: Initial diagnosis, before any treatment, was when peripheral blood was collected. Whole-study results and caveats: Among thyroid clonotypes expanded above 0.001, most also appeared in blood.

The TCR beta CDR3 regions underwent amplification using RNA transcripts as the source. The TCR CDR3 was amplified in a first-round RT-PCR using the HTBI primer set. MiXCR, applied by TCRdb to the multiplex PCR reads, yields one record per CDR3 protein. The data contain some 770,000 distinct CDR3 sequences, about a sixth of them singletons. The ends lost 0 bases at V and 7 bases at J; junction bases unmatched: 6. CDR3 length: 15 residues. Germline lookup yields CDR1 MRHNA and CDR2 SNTAGT. A patient was excluded if there was uncontrolled infection, other autoimmune disease, pregnancy or lactation. Orbital computed tomography and thyroid ultrasound, together with serum TRAb and thyroxine and clinical symptoms, were used for diagnoses. This clonotype was detected a few times. Antigen specificity is unknown.

Sequenced: blood. The receptor comes from a man between 18 and 29 years old with Graves' hyperthyroidism. The V gene is TRBV6-4, the J gene TRBJ2-4, with 7 bases identical to TRBD1. The CDR3 reads CASSDSNRGGNIQYF. CDR3 nucleotide sequence: TGTGCCAGCAGTGACTCGAACAGGGGCGGTAACATTCAGTACTTC.